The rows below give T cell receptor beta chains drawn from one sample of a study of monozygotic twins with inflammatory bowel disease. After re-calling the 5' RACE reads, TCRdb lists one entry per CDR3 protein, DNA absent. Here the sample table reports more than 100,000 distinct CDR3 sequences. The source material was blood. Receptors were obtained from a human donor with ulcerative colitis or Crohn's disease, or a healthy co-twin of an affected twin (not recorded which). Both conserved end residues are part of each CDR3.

CDR3: CASSTQGLAGGPDTGELFF; J: TRBJ2-2; length: 19; V: TRBV19
CDR3: CASREGTGGVNTQYF; J: TRBJ2-3; length: 15; V: TRBV6-1
CDR3: CASSPLLAGGRDTQYF; J: TRBJ2-3; length: 16; V: TRBV18
CDR3: CASRGAANYEQYF; J: TRBJ2-7; length: 13; V: TRBV5-5
CDR3: CASSLDRGGYNEQFF; J: TRBJ2-1; length: 15; V: TRBV5-8
CDR3: CASRPGLAGEYTQYF; J: TRBJ2-3; length: 15; V: TRBV7-2
CDR3: CASSLASGGTQETQYF; J: TRBJ2-5; length: 16; V: TRBV5-6
CDR3: CASREHRGLDTGELFF; J: TRBJ2-2; length: 16; V: TRBV11-2
CDR3: CASSSTGTGVPGELFF; J: TRBJ2-2; length: 16; V: TRBV12-3/TRBV12-4
CDR3: CASSLNPSGTYEQYF; J: TRBJ2-7; length: 15; V: TRBV5-1
CDR3: CASSLEMYLYEQYF; J: TRBJ2-7; length: 14; V: TRBV7-2
CDR3: CSAIHQGAKNIQYF; J: TRBJ2-4; length: 14; V: TRBV20-1
CDR3: CASSASYGTRSYEQYF; J: TRBJ2-7; length: 16; V: TRBV7-9
CDR3: CASSANQGGATDTQYF; J: TRBJ2-3; length: 16; V: TRBV25-1
CDR3: CASRISGGARETQYF; J: TRBJ2-5; length: 15; V: TRBV6-1
CDR3: CASSLVLASDYNEQFF; J: TRBJ2-1; length: 16; V: TRBV5-1
CDR3: CSVSGTLTYEQYF; J: TRBJ2-7; length: 13; V: TRBV29-1
CDR3: CSANGASYYEQYF; J: TRBJ2-7; length: 13; V: TRBV20-1
CDR3: CASRKIDGSGANVLTF; J: TRBJ2-6; length: 16; V: TRBV7-2
CDR3: CASSSLGQGWYEQYF; J: TRBJ2-7; length: 15; V: TRBV27
CDR3: CASSLTLSRGGRSNEQFF; J: TRBJ2-1; length: 18; V: TRBV5-6
CDR3: CASSKLAGSYEQYF; J: TRBJ2-7; length: 14; V: TRBV7-3
CDR3: CSVDGGSSDYGYTF; J: TRBJ1-2; length: 14; V: TRBV29-1
CDR3: CASSSGVANTGELFF; J: TRBJ2-2; length: 15; V: TRBV5-1
CDR3: CASSLRVPGLDEAKNIQYF; J: TRBJ2-4; length: 19; V: TRBV12-3/TRBV12-4
CDR3: CASSPWTERNEQFF; J: TRBJ2-1; length: 14; V: TRBV18
CDR3: CASILGVVGRVFYEQYF; J: TRBJ2-7; length: 17; V: TRBV6-1
CDR3: CASSSLDRGPGNTIYF; J: TRBJ1-3; length: 16; V: TRBV5-1
CDR3: CSVEDPYATGLAKNIQYF; J: TRBJ2-4; length: 18; V: TRBV29-1
CDR3: CASSESGGPYNEQFF; J: TRBJ2-1; length: 15; V: TRBV25-1